This T cell receptor beta chain was retrieved from a study of blood T cell repertoires in COVID-19. Across the whole study: Researchers got acute and convalescent COVID-19 samples from the United States, Italy and Spain. T cells, B-cell-depleted T cells, or PBMCs provided the cDNA or gDNA that served as material.

Trimming cost V 3 bases and J 1 base, with 6 bases left between them. Germline V gene data show CDR1 as SGHTA and CDR2 as FQGNSA. The CDR3 runs 13 residues. In the authors' workflow: How many nucleated cells were present was estimated from reference gene primer amplification. Measured with immunoSEQ multiplex PCR; TCRdb has only the in-frame clones, and not every one. Clone size and V and J calls were adopted from that table, with D and trimming inferred from the DNA. The repertoire has about 230,000 clones, around 78% of them found once; the top ten carry 2% to 3%. The TCR sequence derives from a woman in her 70s with active or convalescent COVID-19. The sequencing sample was made of peripheral blood. This chain joins TRBV7-2 and TRBJ1-1; no reliable D call. In nucleotides, the CDR3 is TGTGCCAGCAGCTTCGTTCCGAACACTGAAGCTTTCTTT. It yields the protein CASSFVPNTEAFF.